The TCR beta chain described here comes from a study of T cell changes during pregnancy in multiple sclerosis. Produced via immunoSEQ multiplex PCR; TCRdb's table is partial and in-frame only. Of around 42,000 clones listed, about 91% were seen once; the top ten hold 0.7% to 1%. The source was CD4+ T cells from peripheral blood mononuclear cells, collected in the third trimester of pregnancy. The TCR was taken from a female donor with multiple sclerosis, enrolled in a pregnancy study.

CDR3 protein: CASSLERDPFYEQYF. The CDR3 nucleotides are TGTGCCAGCAGCCTAGAGCGGGATCCCTTCTACGAGCAGTACTTC. This sequence joins TRBV5-6 and TRBJ2-7; 7 positions match TRBD2. Germline CDR1 is SGHDT and CDR2 is YYEEEE. J was trimmed by 3 bases and V by 4 bases; bases with no gene match: 10. This CDR3 comprises 15 residues. The variable domain in full, with the rest retrieved from reference TRBV5-6 and TRBJ2-7, is DAGVTQSPTHLIKTRGQQVTLRCSPKSGHDTVSWYQQALGQGPQFIFQYYEEEERQRGNFPDRFSGHQFPNYSSELNVNALLLGDSALYLCASSLERDPFYEQYFGPGTRLTVT.